A single sample is the source of the 2 T cell receptor beta chains below, sequenced in a study of blood T cell repertoires in COVID-19. This table comes from immunoSEQ multiplex PCR, and its TCRdb copy is limited to in-frame clones, with some not included. The sample contains about 110,000 clones, 80% to 85% of which appear only once. The sample taken for sequencing was peripheral blood. The receptor source for this set is a man aged 65 to 85 with acute or convalescent COVID-19.

This clone has more than one count but fewer than ten. The gene calls are TRBV7-2 and TRBJ2-2, with 9 bases identical to TRBD1. The J segment lost 8 bases and the V segment lost 2 bases, leaving 3 bases of the junction unmatched. There are 14 residues in the CDR3. Per germline, CDR1 SGHTA and CDR2 FQGNSA. Here the CDR3 DNA reads TGTGCCAGCAGCTTAAACAGGGGGCGTGGGGAGCTGTTTTTT. This translates into CASSLNRGRGELFF.

This chain links TRBV5-1 with TRBJ2-3, with unresolved D. In germline, CDR1 is SGHRS, CDR2 YFSETQ. The CDR3 has 12 residues. Trimming took 6 bases from V and 6 from J, leaving 11 bases between them. In DNA, the CDR3 is TGCGCCAGCACAGGTGGCATCGATACGCAGTATTTT. It encodes CASTGGIDTQYF.